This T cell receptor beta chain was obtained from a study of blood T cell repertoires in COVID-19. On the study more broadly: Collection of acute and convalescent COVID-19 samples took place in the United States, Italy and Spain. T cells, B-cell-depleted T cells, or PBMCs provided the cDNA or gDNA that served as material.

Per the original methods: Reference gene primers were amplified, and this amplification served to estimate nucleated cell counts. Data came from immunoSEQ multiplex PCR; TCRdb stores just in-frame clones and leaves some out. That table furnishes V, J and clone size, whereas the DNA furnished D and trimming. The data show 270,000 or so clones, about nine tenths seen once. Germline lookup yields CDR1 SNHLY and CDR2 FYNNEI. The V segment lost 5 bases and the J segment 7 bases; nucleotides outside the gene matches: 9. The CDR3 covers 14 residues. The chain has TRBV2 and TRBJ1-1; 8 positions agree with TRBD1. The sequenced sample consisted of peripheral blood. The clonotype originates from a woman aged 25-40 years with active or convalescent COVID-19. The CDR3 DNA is TGTGCCAGCAGTTCGAGACAGGGGCTGGATGAAGCTTTCTTT. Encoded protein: CASSSRQGLDEAFF. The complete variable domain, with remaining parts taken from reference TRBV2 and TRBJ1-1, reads EPEVTQTPSHQVTQMGQEVILRCVPISNHLYFYWYRQILGQKVEFLVSFYNNEISEKSEIFDDQFSVERPDGSNFTLKIRSTKLEDSAMYFCASSSRQGLDEAFFGQGTRLTVV.